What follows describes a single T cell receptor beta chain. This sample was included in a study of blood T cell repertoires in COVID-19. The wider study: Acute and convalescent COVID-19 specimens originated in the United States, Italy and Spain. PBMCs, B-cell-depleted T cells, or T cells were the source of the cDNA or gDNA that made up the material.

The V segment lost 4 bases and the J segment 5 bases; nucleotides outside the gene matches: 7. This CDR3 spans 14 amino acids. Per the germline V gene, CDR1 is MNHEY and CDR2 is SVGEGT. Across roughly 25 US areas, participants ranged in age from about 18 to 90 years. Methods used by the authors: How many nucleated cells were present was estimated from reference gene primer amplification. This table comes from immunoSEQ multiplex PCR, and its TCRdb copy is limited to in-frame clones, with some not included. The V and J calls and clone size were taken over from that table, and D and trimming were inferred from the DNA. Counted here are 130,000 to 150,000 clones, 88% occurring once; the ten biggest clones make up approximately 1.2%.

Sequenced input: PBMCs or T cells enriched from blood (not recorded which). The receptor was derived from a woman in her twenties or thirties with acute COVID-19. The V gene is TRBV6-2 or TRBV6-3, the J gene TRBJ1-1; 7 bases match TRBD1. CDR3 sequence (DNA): TGTGCCAGCAGTTTGGCAGGGGGAAGGACTGAAGCTTTCTTT. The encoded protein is CASSLAGGRTEAFF.